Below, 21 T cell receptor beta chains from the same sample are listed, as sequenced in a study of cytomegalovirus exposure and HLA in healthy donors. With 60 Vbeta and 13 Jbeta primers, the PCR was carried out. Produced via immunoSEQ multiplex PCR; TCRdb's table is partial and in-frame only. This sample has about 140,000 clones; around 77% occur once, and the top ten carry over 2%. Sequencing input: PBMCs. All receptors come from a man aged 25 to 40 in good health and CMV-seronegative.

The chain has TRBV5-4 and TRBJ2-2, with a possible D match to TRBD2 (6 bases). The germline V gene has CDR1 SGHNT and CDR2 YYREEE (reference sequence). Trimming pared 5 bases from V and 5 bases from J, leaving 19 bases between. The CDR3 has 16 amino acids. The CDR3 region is CASRPERGGGTGELFF. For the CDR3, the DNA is TGTGCCAGCAGACCAGAAAGGGGAGGCGGGACCGGGGAGCTGTTTTTT.

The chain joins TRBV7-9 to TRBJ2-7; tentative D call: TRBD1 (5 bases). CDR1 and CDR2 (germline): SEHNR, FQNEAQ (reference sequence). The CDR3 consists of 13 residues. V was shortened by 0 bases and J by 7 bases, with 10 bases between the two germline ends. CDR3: CASSLAGAGEQYF. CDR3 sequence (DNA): TGTGCCAGCAGCTTAGCAGGGGCTGGGGAGCAGTACTTC. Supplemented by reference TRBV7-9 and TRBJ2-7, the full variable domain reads DTGVSQNPRHKITKRGQNVTFRCDPISEHNRLYWYRQTLGQGPEFLTYFQNEAQLEKSRLLSDRFSAERPKGSFSTLEIQRTEQGDSAMYLCASSLAGAGEQYFGPGTRLTVT.

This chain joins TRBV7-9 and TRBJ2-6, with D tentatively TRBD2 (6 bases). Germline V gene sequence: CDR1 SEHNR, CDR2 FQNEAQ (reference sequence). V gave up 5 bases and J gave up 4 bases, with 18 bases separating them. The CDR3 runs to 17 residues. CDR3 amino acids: CASSPPGTRGGANVLTF. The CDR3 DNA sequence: TGTGCCAGCAGCCCCCCCGGGACTCGGGGGGGGGCCAACGTCCTGACTTTC.

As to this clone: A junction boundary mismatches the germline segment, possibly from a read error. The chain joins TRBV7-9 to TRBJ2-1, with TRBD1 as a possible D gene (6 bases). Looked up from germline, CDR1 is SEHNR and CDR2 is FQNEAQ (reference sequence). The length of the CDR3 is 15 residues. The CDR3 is CASNLAQGGRNEQFF. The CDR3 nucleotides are TGTGCCAGCAACTTAGCACAGGGTGGGCGCAATGAGCAGTTCTTC.

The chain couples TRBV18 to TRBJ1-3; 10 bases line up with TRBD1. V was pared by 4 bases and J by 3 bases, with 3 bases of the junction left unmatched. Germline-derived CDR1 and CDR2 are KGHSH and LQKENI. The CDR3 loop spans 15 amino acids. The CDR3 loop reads CASSRGTGVGNTIYF. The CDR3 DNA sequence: TGTGCCAGCTCACGCGGGACAGGGGTTGGAAACACCATATATTTT. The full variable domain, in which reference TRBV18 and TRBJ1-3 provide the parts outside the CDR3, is NAGVMQNPRHLVRRRGQEARLRCSPMKGHSHVYWYRQLPEEGLKFMVYLQKENIIDESGMPKERFSAEFPKEGPSILRIQQVVRGDSAAYFCASSRGTGVGNTIYFGEGSWLTVV.

CDR3 sequence reads: CASSSWGEAVEKLFF. CDR3 coding DNA: TGTGCCAGCAGCTCGTGGGGGGAGGCGGTAGAAAAACTGTTTTTT. This chain joins TRBV5-5 and TRBJ1-4, with D perhaps TRBD1 (5 bases). Germline loops: CDR1 SGHKS, CDR2 YYEKEE (reference sequence). CDR3 length: 15 amino acids. Deletions cut 3 bases from V and 8 bases from J, with 17 bases between. Variable domain in full (rest from reference TRBV5-5 and TRBJ1-4): DAGVTQSPTHLIKTRGQQVTLRCSPISGHKSVSWYQQVLGQGPQFIFQYYEKEERGRGNFPDRFSARQFPNYSSELNVNALLLGDSALYLCASSSWGEAVEKLFFGSGTQLSVL.

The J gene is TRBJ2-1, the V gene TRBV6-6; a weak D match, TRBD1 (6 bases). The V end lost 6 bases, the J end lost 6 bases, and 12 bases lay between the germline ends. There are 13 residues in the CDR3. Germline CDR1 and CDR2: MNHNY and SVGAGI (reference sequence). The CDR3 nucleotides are TGTGCCAGCAGACAGGGCAGTGGCAATGAGCAGTTCTTC. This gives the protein CASRQGSGNEQFF.

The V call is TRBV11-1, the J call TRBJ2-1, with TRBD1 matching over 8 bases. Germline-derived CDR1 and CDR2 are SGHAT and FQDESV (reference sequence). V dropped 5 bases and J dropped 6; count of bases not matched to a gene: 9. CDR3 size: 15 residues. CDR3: CASSGIGTGGNEQFF. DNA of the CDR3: TGTGCCAGCAGCGGCATAGGGACAGGAGGCAATGAGCAGTTCTTC.

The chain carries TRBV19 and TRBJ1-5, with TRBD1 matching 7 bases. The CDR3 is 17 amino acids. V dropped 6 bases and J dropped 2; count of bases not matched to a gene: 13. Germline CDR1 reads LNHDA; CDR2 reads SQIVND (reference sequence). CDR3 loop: CASRGRTGDTGNQPQHF. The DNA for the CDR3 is TGTGCCAGTAGGGGAAGAACAGGGGATACGGGCAATCAGCCCCAGCATTTT. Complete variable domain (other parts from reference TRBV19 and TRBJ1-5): DGGITQSPKYLFRKEGQNVTLSCEQNLNHDAMYWYRQDPGQGLRLIYYSQIVNDFQKGDIAEGYSVSREKKESFPLTVTSAQKNPTAFYLCASRGRTGDTGNQPQHFGDGTRLSIL.

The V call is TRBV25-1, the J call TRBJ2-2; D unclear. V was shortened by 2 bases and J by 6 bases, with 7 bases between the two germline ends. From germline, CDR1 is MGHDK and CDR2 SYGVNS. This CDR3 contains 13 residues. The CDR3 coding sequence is TGTGCCAGCAGTGAACTAGGTCCCGGGGAGCTGTTTTTT. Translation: CASSELGPGELFF.

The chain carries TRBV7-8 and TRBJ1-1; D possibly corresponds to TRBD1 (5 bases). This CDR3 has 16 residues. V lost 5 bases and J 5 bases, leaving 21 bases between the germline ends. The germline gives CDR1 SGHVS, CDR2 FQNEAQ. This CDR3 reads CASSPRDLQRGTEAFF. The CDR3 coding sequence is TGTGCCAGCAGCCCCCGGGACTTACAGCGGGGAACTGAAGCTTTCTTT.

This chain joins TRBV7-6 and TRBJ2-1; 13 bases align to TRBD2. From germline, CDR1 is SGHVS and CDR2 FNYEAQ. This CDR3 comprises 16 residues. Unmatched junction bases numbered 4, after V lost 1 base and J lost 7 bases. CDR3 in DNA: TGTGCCAGCAGCTTAGGGACTAGCGGGAGCAGTAATGAGCAGTTCTTC. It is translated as CASSLGTSGSSNEQFF. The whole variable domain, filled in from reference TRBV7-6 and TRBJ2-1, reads GAGVSQSPRYKVTKRGQDVALRCDPISGHVSLYWYRQALGQGPEFLTYFNYEAQQDKSGLPNDRFSAERPEGSISTLTIQRTEQRDSAMYRCASSLGTSGSSNEQFFGPGTRLTVL.

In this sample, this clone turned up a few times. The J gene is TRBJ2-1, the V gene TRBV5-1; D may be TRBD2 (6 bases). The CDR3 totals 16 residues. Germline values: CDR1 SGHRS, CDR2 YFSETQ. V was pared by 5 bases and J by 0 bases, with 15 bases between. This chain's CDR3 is CASREAGTGSYNEQFF. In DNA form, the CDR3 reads TGCGCCAGCAGAGAGGCCGGGACTGGCTCCTACAATGAGCAGTTCTTC.

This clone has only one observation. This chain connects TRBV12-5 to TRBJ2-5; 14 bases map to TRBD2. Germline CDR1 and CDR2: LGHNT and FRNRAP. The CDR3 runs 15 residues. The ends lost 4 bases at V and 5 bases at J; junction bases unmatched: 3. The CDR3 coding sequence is TGTGCTAGTGGTTCGGGACTAGCGGGAGCTGAGACCCAGTACTTC. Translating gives CASGSGLAGAETQYF.

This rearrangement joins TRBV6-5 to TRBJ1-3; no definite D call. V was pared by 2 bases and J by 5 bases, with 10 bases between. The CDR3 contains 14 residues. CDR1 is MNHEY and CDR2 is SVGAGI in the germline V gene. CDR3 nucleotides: TGTGCCAGCAGTTACGGTAGAACTAGAAACACCATATATTTT. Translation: CASSYGRTRNTIYF.

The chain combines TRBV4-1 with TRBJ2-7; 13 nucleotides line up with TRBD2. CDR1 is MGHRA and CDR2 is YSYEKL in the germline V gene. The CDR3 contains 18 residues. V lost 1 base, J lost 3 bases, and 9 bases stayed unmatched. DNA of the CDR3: TGCGCCAGCAGCCAAGTGTGGACTAGCGGGGGCCCTTTCTACGAGCAGTACTTC. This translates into CASSQVWTSGGPFYEQYF.

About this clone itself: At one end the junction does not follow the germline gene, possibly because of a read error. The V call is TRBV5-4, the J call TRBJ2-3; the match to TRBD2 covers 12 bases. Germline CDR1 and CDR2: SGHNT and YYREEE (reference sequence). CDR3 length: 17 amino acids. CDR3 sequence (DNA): TGTGCCGGCAGCTCCTCCCTTCTAGCGGGAGGGTTAGATACGCAGTATTTT. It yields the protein CAGSSSLLAGGLDTQYF.

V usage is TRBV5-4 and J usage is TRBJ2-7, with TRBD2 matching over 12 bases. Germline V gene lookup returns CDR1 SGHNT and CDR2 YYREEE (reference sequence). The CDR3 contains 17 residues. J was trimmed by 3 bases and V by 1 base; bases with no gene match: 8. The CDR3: CASSLLSLAGGYYEQYF. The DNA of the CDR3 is TGTGCCAGCAGCTTGCTGTCCCTAGCGGGAGGGTACTACGAGCAGTACTTC. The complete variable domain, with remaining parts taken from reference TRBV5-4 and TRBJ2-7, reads ETGVTQSPTHLIKTRGQQVTLRCSSQSGHNTVSWYQQALGQGPQFIFQYYREEENGRGNFPPRFSGLQFPNYSSELNVNALELDDSALYLCASSLLSLAGGYYEQYFGPGTRLTVT.

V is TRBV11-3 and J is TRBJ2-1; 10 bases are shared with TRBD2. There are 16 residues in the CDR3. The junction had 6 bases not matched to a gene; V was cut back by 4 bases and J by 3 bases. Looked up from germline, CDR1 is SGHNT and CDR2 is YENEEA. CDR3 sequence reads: CASSSDSGRNYNEQFF. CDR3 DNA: TGTGCCAGCAGCTCAGATAGCGGGAGGAACTACAATGAGCAGTTCTTC.

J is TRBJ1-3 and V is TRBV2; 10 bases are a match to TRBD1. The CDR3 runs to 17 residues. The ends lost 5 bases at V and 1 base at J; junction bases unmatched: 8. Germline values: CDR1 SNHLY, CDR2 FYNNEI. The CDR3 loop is CASSPMGQGLSGNTIYF. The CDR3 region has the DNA TGTGCCAGCAGTCCCATGGGACAGGGGTTGTCTGGAAACACCATATATTTT.

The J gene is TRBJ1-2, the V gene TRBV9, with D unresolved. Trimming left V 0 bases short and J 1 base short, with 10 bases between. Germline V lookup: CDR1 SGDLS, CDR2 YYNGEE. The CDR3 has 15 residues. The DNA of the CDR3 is TGTGCCAGCAGCGTAGGGGAGGGCAATAACTATGGCTACACCTTC. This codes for CASSVGEGNNYGYTF.